This TCR beta chain was retrieved from a study of blood T cell repertoires in COVID-19. At the level of the study: Specimens from acute and convalescent COVID-19 originated in the United States, Italy and Spain. From T cells, B-cell-depleted T cells, or PBMCs came the material, which was cDNA or gDNA.

Per the authors' pipeline: Reference gene primer amplification yielded estimated nucleated cell counts. The assay was immunoSEQ multiplex PCR, and TCRdb's table has in-frame clones only and misses some. The V and J calls and clone size are taken from that table; D and trimming were inferred from the DNA. The sample shows roughly 83,000 clones, around 87% of them seen only once. The CDR3 totals 15 residues. Trimming cost V 0 bases and J 3 bases, with 10 bases left between them. CDR1 and CDR2 (germline): LGHNA, YNFKEQ. This clonotype was obtained from an elderly man with active or convalescent COVID-19. Sequencing input: peripheral blood. The chain links TRBV4-2 to TRBJ2-3; D is ambiguous. CDR3 sequence reads: CASSQDVVWTDTQYF. For the CDR3, the DNA is TGTGCCAGCAGCCAAGACGTAGTTTGGACAGATACGCAGTATTTT.